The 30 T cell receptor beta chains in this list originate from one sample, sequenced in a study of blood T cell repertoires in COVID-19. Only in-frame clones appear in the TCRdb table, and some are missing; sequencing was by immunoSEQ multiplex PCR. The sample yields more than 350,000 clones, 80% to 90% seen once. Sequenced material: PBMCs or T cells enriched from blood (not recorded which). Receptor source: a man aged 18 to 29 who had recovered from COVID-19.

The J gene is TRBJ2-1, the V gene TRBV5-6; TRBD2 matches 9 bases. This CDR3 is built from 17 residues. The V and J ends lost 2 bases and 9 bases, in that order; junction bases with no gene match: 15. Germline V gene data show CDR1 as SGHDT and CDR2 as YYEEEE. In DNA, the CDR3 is TGTGCCAGCAGCTTCATTCCGCTAGCGGGATATAATACTGAGCAGTTCTTC. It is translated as CASSFIPLAGYNTEQFF.

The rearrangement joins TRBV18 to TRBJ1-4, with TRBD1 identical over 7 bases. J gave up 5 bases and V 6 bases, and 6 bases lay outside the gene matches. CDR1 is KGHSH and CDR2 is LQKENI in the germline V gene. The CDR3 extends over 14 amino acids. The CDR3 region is CASSRDRGNEKLFF. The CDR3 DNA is TGTGCCAGCTCCAGGGACAGAGGAAATGAAAAACTGTTTTTT.

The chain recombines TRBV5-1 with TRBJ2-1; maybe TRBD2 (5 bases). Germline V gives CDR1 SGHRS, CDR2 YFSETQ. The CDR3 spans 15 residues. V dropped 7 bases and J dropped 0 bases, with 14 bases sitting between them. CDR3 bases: TGCGCCAGCGGGAGAGACGGTGACTCCTACAATGAGCAGTTCTTC. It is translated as CASGRDGDSYNEQFF. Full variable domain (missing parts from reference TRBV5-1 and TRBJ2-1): KAGVTQTPRYLIKTRGQQVTLSCSPISGHRSVSWYQQTPGQGLQFLFEYFSETQRNKGNFPGRFSGRQFSNSRSEMNVSTLELGDSALYLCASGRDGDSYNEQFFGPGTRLTVL.

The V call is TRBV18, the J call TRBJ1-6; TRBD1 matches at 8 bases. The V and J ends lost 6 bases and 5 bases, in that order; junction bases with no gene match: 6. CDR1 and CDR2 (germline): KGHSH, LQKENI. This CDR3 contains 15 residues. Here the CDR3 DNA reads TGTGCCAGCTCCCCGGGACAGGCGGATAATTCACCCCTCCACTTT. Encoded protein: CASSPGQADNSPLHF.

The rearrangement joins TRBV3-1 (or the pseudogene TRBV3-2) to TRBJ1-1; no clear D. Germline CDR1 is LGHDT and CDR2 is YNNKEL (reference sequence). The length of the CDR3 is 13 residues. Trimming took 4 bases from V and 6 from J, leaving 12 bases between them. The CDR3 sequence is CASSLNFGAEAFF. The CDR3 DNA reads TGTGCCAGCAGCCTCAATTTCGGGGCTGAAGCTTTCTTT.

The CDR3 loop is CAWSVTVGSGEQYF. In nucleotides, the CDR3 is TGTGCCTGGAGTGTAACAGTTGGATCAGGAGAGCAGTACTTC. The chain carries TRBV30 and TRBJ2-7; unclear D gene. The V end lost 0 bases, the J end lost 7 bases, and 16 bases lay between the germline ends. This CDR3 is 14 amino acids long. Germline lookup yields CDR1 GTSNPN and CDR2 SVGIG (reference sequence).

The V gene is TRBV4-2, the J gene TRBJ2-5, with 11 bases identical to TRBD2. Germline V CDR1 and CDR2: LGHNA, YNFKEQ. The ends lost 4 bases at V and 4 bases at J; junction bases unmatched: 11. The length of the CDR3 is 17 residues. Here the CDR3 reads CASSRSPTSGSGETQYF. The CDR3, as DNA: TGTGCCAGCAGCCGTTCCCCCACTAGCGGGAGTGGAGAGACCCAGTACTTC.

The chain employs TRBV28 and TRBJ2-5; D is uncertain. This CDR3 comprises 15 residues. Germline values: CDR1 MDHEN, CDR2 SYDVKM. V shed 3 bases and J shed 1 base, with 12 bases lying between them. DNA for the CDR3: TGTGCCAGCAGTTTTTCCACACATGGCCAAGAGACCCAGTACTTC. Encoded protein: CASSFSTHGQETQYF.

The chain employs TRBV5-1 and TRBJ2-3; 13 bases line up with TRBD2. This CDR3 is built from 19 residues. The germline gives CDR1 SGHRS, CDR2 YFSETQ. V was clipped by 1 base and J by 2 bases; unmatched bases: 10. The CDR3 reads CASSLHGGTSGVNTDTQYF. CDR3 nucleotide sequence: TGCGCCAGCAGCTTGCACGGAGGGACTAGCGGGGTGAACACAGATACGCAGTATTTT.

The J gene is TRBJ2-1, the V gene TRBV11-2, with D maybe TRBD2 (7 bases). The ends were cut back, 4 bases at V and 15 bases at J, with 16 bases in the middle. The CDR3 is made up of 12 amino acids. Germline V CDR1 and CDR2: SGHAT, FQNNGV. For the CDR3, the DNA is TGTGCCAGCAGCTCGAACGGGGGGCTTTGGTTCTTC. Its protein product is CASSSNGGLWFF.

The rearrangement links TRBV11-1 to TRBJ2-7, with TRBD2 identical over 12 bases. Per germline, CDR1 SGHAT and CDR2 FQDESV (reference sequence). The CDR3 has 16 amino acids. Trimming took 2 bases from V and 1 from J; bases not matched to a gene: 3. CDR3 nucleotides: TGTGCCAGCAGCTTACTAGCGGGAGGGGCTTCCTACGAGCAGTACTTC. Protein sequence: CASSLLAGGASYEQYF. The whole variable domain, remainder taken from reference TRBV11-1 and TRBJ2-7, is EAEVAQSPRYKITEKSQAVAFWCDPISGHATLYWYRQILGQGPELLVQFQDESVVDDSQLPKDRFSAERLKGVDSTLKIQPAELGDSAMYLCASSLLAGGASYEQYFGPGTRLTVT.

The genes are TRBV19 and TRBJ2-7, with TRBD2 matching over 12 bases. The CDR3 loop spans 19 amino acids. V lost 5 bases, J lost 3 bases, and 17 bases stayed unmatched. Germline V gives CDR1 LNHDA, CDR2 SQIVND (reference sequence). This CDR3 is CASSLRTSGKSTHFYEQYF. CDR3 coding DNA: TGTGCCAGTAGTCTTAGGACTAGCGGGAAGTCAACTCACTTCTACGAGCAGTACTTC.

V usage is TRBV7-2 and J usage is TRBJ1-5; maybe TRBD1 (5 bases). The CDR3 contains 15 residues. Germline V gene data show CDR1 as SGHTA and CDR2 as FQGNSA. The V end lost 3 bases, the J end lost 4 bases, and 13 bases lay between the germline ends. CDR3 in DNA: TGTGCCAGCAGCTTCGGATCCGGGGGAAATCAGCCCCAGCATTTT. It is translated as CASSFGSGGNQPQHF.

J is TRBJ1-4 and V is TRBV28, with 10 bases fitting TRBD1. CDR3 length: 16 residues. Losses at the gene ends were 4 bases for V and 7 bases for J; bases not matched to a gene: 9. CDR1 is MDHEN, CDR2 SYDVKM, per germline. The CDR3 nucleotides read TGTGCCAGCAGTTACCGGGACAGGGGAAGTAGTGAAAAACTGTTTTTT. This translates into CASSYRDRGSSEKLFF.

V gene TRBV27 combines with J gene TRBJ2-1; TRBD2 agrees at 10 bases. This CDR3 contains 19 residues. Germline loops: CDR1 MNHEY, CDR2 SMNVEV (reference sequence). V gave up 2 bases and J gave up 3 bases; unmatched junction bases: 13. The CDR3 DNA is TGTGCCAGCAGTTTAACCACCATAATTCTAGCGGGAGACTACAATGAGCAGTTCTTC. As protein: CASSLTTIILAGDYNEQFF.

Here the CDR3 DNA reads TGTGCCAGCAGTTTAGCGGGGTTAGAGGAGACCCAGTACTTC. Translation gives CASSLAGLEETQYF. V and J are TRBV27 and TRBJ2-5, with D possibly matching TRBD2 (6 bases). V shed 2 bases and J shed 5 bases, with 12 bases lying between them. The CDR3 is 14 residues long. Germline V lookup: CDR1 MNHEY, CDR2 SMNVEV (reference sequence).

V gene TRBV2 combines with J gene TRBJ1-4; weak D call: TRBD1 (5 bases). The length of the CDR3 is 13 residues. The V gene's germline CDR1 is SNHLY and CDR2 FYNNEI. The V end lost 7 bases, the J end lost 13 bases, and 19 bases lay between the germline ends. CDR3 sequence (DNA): TGTGCCAGCACCCCCGTAGGGGCCTCGAGACTGTTTTTT. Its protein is CASTPVGASRLFF.

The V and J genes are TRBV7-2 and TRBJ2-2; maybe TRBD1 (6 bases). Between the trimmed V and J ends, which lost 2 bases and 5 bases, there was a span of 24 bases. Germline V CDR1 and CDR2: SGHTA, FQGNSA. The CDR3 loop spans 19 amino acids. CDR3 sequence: CASSLPGTFVRGRTGELFF. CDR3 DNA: TGTGCCAGCAGCTTACCCGGGACATTCGTTAGGGGCAGAACCGGGGAGCTGTTTTTT.

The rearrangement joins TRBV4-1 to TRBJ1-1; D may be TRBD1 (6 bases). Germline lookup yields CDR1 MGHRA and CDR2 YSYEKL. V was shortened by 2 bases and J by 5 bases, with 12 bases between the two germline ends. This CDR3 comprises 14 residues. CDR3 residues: CASSQLDRITEAFF. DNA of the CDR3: TGCGCCAGCAGCCAACTCGACAGGATTACTGAAGCTTTCTTT.

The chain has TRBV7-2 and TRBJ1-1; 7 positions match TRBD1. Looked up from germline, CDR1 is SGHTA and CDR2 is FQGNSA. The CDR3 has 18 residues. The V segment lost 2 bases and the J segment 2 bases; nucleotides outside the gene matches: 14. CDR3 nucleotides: TGTGCCAGCAGCTTACGGGGTCCAGGGCAGGGGGACAACACTGAAGCTTTCTTT. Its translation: CASSLRGPGQGDNTEAFF.

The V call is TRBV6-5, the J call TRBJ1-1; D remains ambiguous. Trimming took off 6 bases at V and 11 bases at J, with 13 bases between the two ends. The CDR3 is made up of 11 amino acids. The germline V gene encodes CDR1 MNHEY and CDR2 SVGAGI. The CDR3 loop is CASRADGWAFF. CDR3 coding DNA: TGTGCCAGCAGAGCGGACGGATGGGCTTTCTTT.

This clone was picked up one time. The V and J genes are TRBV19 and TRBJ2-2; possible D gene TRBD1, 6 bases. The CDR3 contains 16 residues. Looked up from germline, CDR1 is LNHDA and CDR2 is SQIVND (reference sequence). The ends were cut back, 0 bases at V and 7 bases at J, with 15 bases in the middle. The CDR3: CASSIEGRGESGELFF. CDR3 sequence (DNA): TGTGCCAGTAGTATAGAGGGCAGGGGTGAGAGCGGGGAGCTGTTTTTT.

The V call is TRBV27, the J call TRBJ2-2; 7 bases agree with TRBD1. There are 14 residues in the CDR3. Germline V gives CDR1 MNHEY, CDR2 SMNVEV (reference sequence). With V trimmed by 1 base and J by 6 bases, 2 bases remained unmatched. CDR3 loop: CASSLYRGAGELFF. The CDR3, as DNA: TGTGCCAGCAGTTTATACAGGGGTGCCGGGGAGCTGTTTTTT.

The CDR3 nucleotides are TGTGCCAGTAGTCCTCCTACAGGGAGCACTGAAGCTTTCTTT. Protein sequence: CASSPPTGSTEAFF. This chain uses TRBV19 with TRBJ1-1; perhaps TRBD1 as D (6 bases). From germline, CDR1 is LNHDA and CDR2 SQIVND (reference sequence). The V end was cut by 5 bases, the J end by 4 bases, with 14 bases between. The CDR3 contains 14 residues.

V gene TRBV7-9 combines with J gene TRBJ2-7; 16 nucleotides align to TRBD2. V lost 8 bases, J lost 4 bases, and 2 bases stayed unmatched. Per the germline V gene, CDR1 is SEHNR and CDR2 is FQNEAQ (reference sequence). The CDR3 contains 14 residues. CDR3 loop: CASRGLAGGYEQYF. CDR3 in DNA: TGTGCCAGCCGGGGACTAGCGGGAGGGTACGAGCAGTACTTC.

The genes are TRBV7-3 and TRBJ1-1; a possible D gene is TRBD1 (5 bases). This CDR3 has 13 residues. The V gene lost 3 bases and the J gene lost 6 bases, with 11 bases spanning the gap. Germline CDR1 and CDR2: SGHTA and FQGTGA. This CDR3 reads CASSLGGTSEAFF. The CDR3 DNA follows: TGTGCCAGCAGCTTGGGAGGGACGTCTGAAGCTTTCTTT.

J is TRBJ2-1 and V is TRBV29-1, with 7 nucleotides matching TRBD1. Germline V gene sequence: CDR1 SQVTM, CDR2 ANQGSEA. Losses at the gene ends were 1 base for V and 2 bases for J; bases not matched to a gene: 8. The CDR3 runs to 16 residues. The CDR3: CSVEGLQGVPYNEQFF. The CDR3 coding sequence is TGCAGCGTTGAAGGCCTCCAGGGGGTCCCCTACAATGAGCAGTTCTTC.

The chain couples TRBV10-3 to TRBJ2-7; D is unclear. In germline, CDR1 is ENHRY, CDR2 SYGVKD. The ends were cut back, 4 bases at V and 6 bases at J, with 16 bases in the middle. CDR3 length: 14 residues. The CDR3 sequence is CAISVKEQPVEQYF. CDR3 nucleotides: TGTGCCATCAGTGTAAAAGAACAGCCGGTCGAGCAGTACTTC.

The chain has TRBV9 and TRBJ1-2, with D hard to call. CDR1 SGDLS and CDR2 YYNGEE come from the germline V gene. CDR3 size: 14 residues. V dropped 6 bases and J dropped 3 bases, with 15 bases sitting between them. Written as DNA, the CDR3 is TGTGCCAGCACCGGACTCCCTTCGGACTATGGCTACACCTTC. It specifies CASTGLPSDYGYTF. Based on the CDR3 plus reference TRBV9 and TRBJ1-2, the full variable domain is DSGVTQTPKHLITATGQRVTLRCSPRSGDLSVYWYQQSLDQGLQFLIQYYNGEERAKGNILERFSAQQFPDLHSELNLSSLELGDSALYFCASTGLPSDYGYTFGSGTRLTVV.

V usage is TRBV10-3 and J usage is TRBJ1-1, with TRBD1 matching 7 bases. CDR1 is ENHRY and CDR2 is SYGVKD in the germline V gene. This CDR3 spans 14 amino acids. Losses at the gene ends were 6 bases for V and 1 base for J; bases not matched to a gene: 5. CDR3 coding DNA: TGTGCCATCAGGGGCCGACAGGGGAACACTGAAGCTTTCTTT. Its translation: CAIRGRQGNTEAFF.